The rows below give T cell receptor beta chains drawn from one sample of a study of control samples from healthy donors and cancer patients. TCRdb's copy holds only in-frame clones and misses some; the assay was immunoSEQ multiplex PCR. The repertoire consists of some 89,000 clones, with around nine tenths occurring once and the leading ten covering roughly 21%. The sequenced sample consisted of blood. All receptors derive from a young man in good health. Each CDR3 is given with its conserved first and last residue. A D gene is named only where the DNA matches it firmly. Only some rows state a clone size, as once, few, many or a class for expanded clones.

>TRBV4-2|TRBD2|TRBJ2-1|-
CASSRTSGNEQFF
TGTGCCAGCAGTCGGACTAGCGGCAATGAGCAGTTCTTC
>TRBV7-9|-|TRBJ2-3|-
CASSPSGARLDTQYF
TGTGCCAGCAGCCCGTCGGGGGCGCGATTAGATACGCAGTATTTT
>TRBV27|TRBD1|TRBJ1-1|-
CASSLEGRGQAEAFF
TGTGCCAGCAGTTTGGAGGGCAGGGGGCAGGCTGAAGCTTTCTTT
>TRBV11-2|-|TRBJ1-3|-
CASSRGTLGNTIYF
TGTGCCAGCAGCAGAGGGACACTTGGAAACACCATATATTTT
>TRBV7-9|-|TRBJ2-3|once
CASSLRGGSLLDTQYF
TGTGCCAGCAGCTTAAGGGGCGGCAGCCTTTTAGATACGCAGTATTTT
>TRBV6-5|-|TRBJ1-1|-
CASSHRQRDTEAFF
TGTGCCAGTTCCCACAGGCAGAGGGACACTGAAGCTTTCTTT
>TRBV10-3|-|TRBJ2-7|-
CAISRGTTKDEQYF
TGTGCCATCAGTCGGGGGACCACCAAGGACGAGCAGTACTTC
>TRBV27|-|TRBJ1-3|-
CASSLFGGSGNTIYF
TGTGCCAGCAGTCTTTTCGGGGGCTCTGGAAACACCATATATTTT
>TRBV7-2|TRBD1|TRBJ1-2|-
CASSPNRGGGYGYTF
TGTGCCAGCAGCCCCAACAGGGGGGGTGGGTATGGCTACACCTTC
>TRBV28|-|TRBJ2-2|-
CASRRVGELFF
TGTGCCAGCAGGAGGGTCGGGGAGCTGTTTTTT
>TRBV7-6|-|TRBJ1-1|-
CASSLIPGQNTEAFF
TGTGCCAGCAGCTTGATTCCCGGACAGAACACTGAAGCTTTCTTT
>TRBV30|-|TRBJ1-5|few
CAWSGLGSNQPQHF
TGTGCCTGGAGTGGATTGGGGAGCAATCAGCCCCAGCATTTT
>TRBV18|-|TRBJ2-2|-
CASSPPGRGQKTGELFF
TGTGCCAGCTCACCACCCGGCCGCGGGCAAAAAACCGGGGAGCTGTTTTTT
>TRBV29-1|TRBD1|TRBJ1-2|-
CSVLKGAGYGYTF
TGCAGCGTTTTAAAGGGGGCAGGCTATGGCTACACCTTC
>TRBV5-1|TRBD2|TRBJ2-3|-
CASSSQAGGSTDTQYF
TGCGCCAGCAGCTCCCAAGCGGGGGGTAGCACAGATACGCAGTATTTT
>TRBV5-1|TRBD2|TRBJ2-5|-
CASRSGGALGETQYF
TGCGCCAGCAGGAGCGGGGGGGCCCTTGGAGAGACCCAGTACTTC
>TRBV9|-|TRBJ1-2|-
CASSTNRGDGYTF
TGTGCCAGCTCCACCAACCGGGGGGATGGCTACACCTTC
>TRBV7-9|TRBD1|TRBJ2-3|-
CASSNRGPGTDTQYF
TGTGCCAGCAGCAACAGGGGGCCGGGCACAGATACGCAGTATTTT
>TRBV12-3/TRBV12-4|-|TRBJ1-1|-
CASSPYLNTEAFF
TGTGCCAGCAGTCCGTATCTGAACACTGAAGCTTTCTTT
>TRBV11-1|-|TRBJ2-4|-
CASSLGQTLAKNIQYF
TGTGCCAGCAGCTTGGGGCAGACTCTAGCCAAAAACATTCAGTACTTC
>TRBV7-9|-|TRBJ2-7|-
CASSAGPGRSSYEQYF
TGTGCCAGCAGCGCCGGTCCGGGACGAAGCTCCTACGAGCAGTACTTC
>TRBV3-1/TRBV3-2|-|TRBJ2-1|-
CASSPPGEVSDEQFF
TGTGCCAGCAGCCCGCCAGGGGAAGTCAGCGATGAGCAGTTCTTC
>TRBV15|-|TRBJ1-6|-
CATSRDQVINLRSPLHF
TGTGCCACCAGCAGAGATCAAGTTATCAACCTCAGGTCACCCCTCCACTTT
>TRBV29-1|TRBD1|TRBJ2-7|-
CSVGSGTGRNEQYF
TGCAGCGTGGGATCCGGGACAGGGAGGAACGAGCAGTACTTC
>TRBV2|-|TRBJ2-5|few
CASRGPWGTTEETQYF
TGTGCCAGCAGAGGCCCCTGGGGAACTACGGAAGAGACCCAGTACTTC
>TRBV7-8|-|TRBJ2-1|-
CASSLEALVEQFF
TGTGCCAGCAGCTTAGAAGCTTTGGTTGAGCAGTTCTTC
>TRBV2|TRBD1|TRBJ1-2|-
CASSPLDRVNYGYTF
TGTGCCAGCAGTCCTCTGGACAGGGTGAACTATGGCTACACCTTC
>TRBV29-1|-|TRBJ2-5|-
CSAKSDWENQYF
TGCAGCGCGAAATCCGACTGGGAGAACCAGTACTTC
>TRBV7-2|-|TRBJ1-1|-
CASSPRGGNTEAFF
TGTGCCAGCAGCCCCCGTGGCGGTAACACTGAAGCTTTCTTT
>TRBV3-1/TRBV3-2|TRBD1|TRBJ1-2|-
CASSQNRGNYGYTF
TGTGCCAGCAGCCAAAACAGGGGGAACTATGGCTACACCTTC
>TRBV25-1|-|TRBJ1-5|once
CASSPVGSQHF
TGTGCCAGCAGTCCGGTGGGGTCCCAGCATTTT
>TRBV7-9|-|TRBJ1-6|once
CASSTRGQGNSPLHF
TGTGCCAGCAGCACCCGGGGACAAGGAAATTCACCCCTCCACTTT
>TRBV20-1|-|TRBJ2-2|few
CSATPGELFF
TGCAGTGCTACCCCCGGGGAGCTGTTTTTT
>TRBV9|-|TRBJ1-4|-
CASSGRPSEGKLFF
TGTGCCAGCAGCGGCAGGCCTTCCGAGGGGAAACTGTTTTTT
>TRBV6-5|-|TRBJ2-3|-
CASRTSPLADTQYF
TGTGCCAGCCGAACTAGCCCCCTCGCAGATACGCAGTATTTT
>TRBV19|TRBD1|TRBJ2-2|-
CASTSAGGNTGELFF
TGTGCCAGTACCTCTGCAGGGGGGAACACCGGGGAGCTGTTTTTT
>TRBV7-9|-|TRBJ2-1|-
CASSETPGLANEQFF
TGTGCCAGCAGCGAAACCCCGGGGCTAGCTAATGAGCAGTTCTTC
>TRBV18|TRBD2|TRBJ2-3|-
CASSPGGIGTDTQYF
TGTGCCAGCTCACCGGGAGGGATTGGCACAGATACGCAGTATTTT
>TRBV10-1|-|TRBJ2-1|-
CAGPRSNEQFF
TGCGCCGGACCGAGGTCCAATGAGCAGTTCTTC
>TRBV5-8|-|TRBJ1-1|-
CASELGAMNTEAFF
TGTGCCAGTGAGCTGGGGGCGATGAACACTGAAGCTTTCTTT
>TRBV30|-|TRBJ2-1|-
CAWSGGPYNEQFF
TGTGCCTGGAGCGGGGGGCCGTACAATGAGCAGTTCTTC
>TRBV24-1|TRBD1|TRBJ1-5|-
CATARQGAQPQHF
TGTGCCACCGCCCGACAGGGGGCACAGCCCCAGCATTTT
>TRBV6-4|TRBD1|TRBJ2-3|medium-sized
CASSDSRDRGTDTQYF
TGTGCCAGCAGTGACTCGAGGGACAGGGGCACAGATACGCAGTATTTT
>TRBV2|-|TRBJ1-1|-
CASIPVRTRTEAFF
TGTGCCAGCATCCCAGTTCGGACTCGCACTGAAGCTTTCTTT
>TRBV5-4|-|TRBJ1-1|-
CASSRDLNTEAFF
TGTGCCAGCAGCCGGGACTTGAACACTGAAGCTTTCTTT
>TRBV6-5|-|TRBJ1-2|-
CASRTGVYYGYTF
TGTGCCTCAAGGACCGGGGTATACTATGGCTACACCTTC
>TRBV27|-|TRBJ2-5|-
CASSLSSSNQETQYF
TGTGCCAGCAGTTTATCGAGCTCGAACCAAGAGACCCAGTACTTC
>TRBV5-1|-|TRBJ1-1|few
CASSLEFVGVTEAFF
TGCGCCAGCAGCTTGGAGTTTGTTGGGGTCACTGAAGCTTTCTTT
>TRBV10-3|-|TRBJ2-5|-
CAITDRGGETQYF
TGTGCCATCACCGACAGGGGAGGGGAGACCCAGTACTTC
>TRBV14|-|TRBJ2-3|-
CASSQELGTDTQYF
TGTGCCAGCAGCCAAGAGCTGGGCACAGATACGCAGTATTTT
>TRBV6-6|-|TRBJ1-1|once
CASRPGRDTEAFF
TGTGCCAGCAGACCAGGGAGGGACACTGAAGCTTTCTTT
>TRBV24-1|TRBD2|TRBJ2-1|-
CATSDLGTSGGARNEQFF
TGTGCCACCAGTGATTTGGGAACTAGCGGGGGGGCGAGAAATGAGCAGTTCTTC
>TRBV11-2|TRBD1|TRBJ1-2|-
CASSFPGQGHGYTF
TGTGCCAGCAGCTTCCCCGGACAGGGGCATGGCTACACCTTC
>TRBV10-3|TRBD2|TRBJ2-1|-
CAISDEGGGARNEQFF
TGTGCCATCAGTGACGAGGGCGGGGGGGCCCGCAATGAGCAGTTCTTC